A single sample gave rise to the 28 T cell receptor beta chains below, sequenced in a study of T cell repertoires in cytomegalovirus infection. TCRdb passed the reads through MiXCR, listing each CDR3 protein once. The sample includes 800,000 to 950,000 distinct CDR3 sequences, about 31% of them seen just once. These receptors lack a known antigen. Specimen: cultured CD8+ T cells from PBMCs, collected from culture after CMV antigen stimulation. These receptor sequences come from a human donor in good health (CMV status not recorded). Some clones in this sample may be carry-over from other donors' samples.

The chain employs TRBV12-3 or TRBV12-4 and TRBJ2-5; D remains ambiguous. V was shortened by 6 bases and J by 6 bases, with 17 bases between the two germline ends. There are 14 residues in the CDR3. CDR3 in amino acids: CASSELDGKQTQYF. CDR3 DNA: TGTGCCAGCAGCGAGCTGGACGGCAAACAGACCCAGTACTTC.

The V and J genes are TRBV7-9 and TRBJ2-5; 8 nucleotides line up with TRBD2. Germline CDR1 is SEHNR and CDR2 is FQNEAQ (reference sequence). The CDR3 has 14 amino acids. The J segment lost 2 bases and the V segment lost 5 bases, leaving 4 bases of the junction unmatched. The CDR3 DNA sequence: TGTGCCAGCAGCGCCGCGGGGGGTCAAGAGACCCAGTACTTC. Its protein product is CASSAAGGQETQYF. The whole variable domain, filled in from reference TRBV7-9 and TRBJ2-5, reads DTGVSQNPRHKITKRGQNVTFRCDPISEHNRLYWYRQTLGQGPEFLTYFQNEAQLEKSRLLSDRFSAERPKGSFSTLEIQRTEQGDSAMYLCASSAAGGQETQYFGPGTRLLVL.

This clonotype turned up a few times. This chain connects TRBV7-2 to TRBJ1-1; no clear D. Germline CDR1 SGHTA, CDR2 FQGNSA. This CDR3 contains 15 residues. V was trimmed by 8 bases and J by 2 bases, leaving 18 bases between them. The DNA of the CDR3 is TGTGCCAGCGGGCCCCCCCCGGGTCCTAACACTGAAGCTTTCTTT. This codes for CASGPPPGPNTEAFF.

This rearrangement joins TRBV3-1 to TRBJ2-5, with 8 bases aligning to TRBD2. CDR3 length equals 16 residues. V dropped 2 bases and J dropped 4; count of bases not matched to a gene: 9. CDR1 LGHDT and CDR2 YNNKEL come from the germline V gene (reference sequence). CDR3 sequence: CASSQMTSATPETQYF. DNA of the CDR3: TGTGCCAGCAGCCAAATGACTAGCGCCACTCCAGAGACCCAGTACTTC.

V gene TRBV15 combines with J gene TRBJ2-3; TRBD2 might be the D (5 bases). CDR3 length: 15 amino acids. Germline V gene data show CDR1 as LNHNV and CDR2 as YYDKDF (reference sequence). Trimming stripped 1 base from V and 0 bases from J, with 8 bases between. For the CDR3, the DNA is TGTGCCACCAGCAGAGGGCTAGCAAGCACAGATACGCAGTATTTT. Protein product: CATSRGLASTDTQYF.

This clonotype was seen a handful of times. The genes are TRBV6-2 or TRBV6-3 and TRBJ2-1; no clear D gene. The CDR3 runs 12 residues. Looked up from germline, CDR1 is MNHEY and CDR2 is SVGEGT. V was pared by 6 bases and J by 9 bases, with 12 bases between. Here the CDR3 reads CASRPARSEQFF. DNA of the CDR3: TGTGCCAGCAGACCAGCGAGGAGTGAGCAGTTCTTC.

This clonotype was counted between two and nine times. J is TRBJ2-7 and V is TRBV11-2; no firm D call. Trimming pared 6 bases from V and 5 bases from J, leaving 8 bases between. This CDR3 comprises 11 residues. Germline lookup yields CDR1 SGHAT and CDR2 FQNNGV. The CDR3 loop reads CASRSWDEQYV. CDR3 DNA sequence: TGTGCCAGCAGGTCTTGGGACGAGCAGTACGTC.

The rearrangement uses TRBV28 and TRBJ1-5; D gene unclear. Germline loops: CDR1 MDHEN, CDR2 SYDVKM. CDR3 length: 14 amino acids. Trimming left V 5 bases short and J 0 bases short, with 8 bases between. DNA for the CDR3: TGTGCCAGCAGTCAACGGTATAGCAATCAGCCCCAGCATTTT. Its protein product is CASSQRYSNQPQHF.

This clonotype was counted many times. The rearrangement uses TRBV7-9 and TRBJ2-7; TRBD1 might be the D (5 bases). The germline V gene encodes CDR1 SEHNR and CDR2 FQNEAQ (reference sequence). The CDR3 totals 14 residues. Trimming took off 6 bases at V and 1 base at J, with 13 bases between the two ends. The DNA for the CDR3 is TGTGCCAGCAGTCCTTCCGACAGTTCCTACGAGCAGTACTTC. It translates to CASSPSDSSYEQYF.

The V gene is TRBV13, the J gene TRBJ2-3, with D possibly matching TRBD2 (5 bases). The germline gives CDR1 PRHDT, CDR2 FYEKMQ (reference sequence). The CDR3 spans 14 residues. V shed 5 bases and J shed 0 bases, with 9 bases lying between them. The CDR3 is CASSRGYSTDTQYF. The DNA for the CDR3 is TGTGCCAGCAGCAGAGGGTATAGCACAGATACGCAGTATTTT.

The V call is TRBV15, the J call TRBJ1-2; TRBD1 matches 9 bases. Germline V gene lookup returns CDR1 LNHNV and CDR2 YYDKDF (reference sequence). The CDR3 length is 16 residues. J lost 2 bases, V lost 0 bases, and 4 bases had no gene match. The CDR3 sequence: CATSRDGDRANYGYTF. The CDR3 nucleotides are TGTGCCACCAGCAGAGATGGGGACAGGGCAAACTATGGCTACACCTTC. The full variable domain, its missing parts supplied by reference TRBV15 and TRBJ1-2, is DAMVIQNPRYQVTQFGKPVTLSCSQTLNHNVMYWYQQKSSQAPKLLFHYYDKDFNNEADTPDNFQSRRPNTSFCFLDIRSPGLGDTAMYLCATSRDGDRANYGYTFGSGTRLTVV.

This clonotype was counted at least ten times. The DNA of the CDR3 is TGTGCCAGCAGCTTAAAAGGGGGCCAAGAGACCCAGTACTTC. Its protein product is CASSLKGGQETQYF. V usage is TRBV7-2 and J usage is TRBJ2-5; maybe TRBD1 (6 bases). The CDR3 runs 14 residues. Looked up from germline, CDR1 is SGHTA and CDR2 is FQGNSA. Trimming cost V 2 bases and J 1 base, with 8 bases left between them.

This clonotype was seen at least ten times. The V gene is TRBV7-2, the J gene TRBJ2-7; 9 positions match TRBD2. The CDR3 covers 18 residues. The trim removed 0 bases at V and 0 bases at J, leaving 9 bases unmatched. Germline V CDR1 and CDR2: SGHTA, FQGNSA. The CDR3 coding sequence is TGTGCCAGCAGCTTAGCGGTTTTAGCGGGGGACAGCTCCTACGAGCAGTACTTC. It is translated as CASSLAVLAGDSSYEQYF. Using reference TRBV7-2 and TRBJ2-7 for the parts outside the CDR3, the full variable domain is GAGVSQSPSNKVTEKGKDVELRCDPISGHTALYWYRQSLGQGLEFLIYFQGNSAPDKSGLPSDRFSAERTGGSVSTLTIQRTQQEDSAVYLCASSLAVLAGDSSYEQYFGPGTRLTVT.

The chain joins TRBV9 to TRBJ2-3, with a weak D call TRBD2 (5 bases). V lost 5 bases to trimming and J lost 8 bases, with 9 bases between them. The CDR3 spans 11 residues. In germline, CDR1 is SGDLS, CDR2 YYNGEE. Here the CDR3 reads CASRAEGTQYF. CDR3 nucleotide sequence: TGTGCCAGCAGAGCCGAGGGTACGCAGTATTTT.

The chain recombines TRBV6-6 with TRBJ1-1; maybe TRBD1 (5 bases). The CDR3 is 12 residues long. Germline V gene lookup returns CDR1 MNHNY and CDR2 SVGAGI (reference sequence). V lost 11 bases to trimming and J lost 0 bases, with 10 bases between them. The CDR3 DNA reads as TGTGCCGTAGGACAACTGAACACTGAAGCTTTCTTT. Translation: CAVGQLNTEAFF.

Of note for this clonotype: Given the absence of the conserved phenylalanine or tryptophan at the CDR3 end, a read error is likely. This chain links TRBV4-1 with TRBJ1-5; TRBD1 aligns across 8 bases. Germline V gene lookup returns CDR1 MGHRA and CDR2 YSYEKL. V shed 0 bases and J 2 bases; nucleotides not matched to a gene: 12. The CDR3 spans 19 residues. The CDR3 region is CASSQDRVTTGQGNQPQHL. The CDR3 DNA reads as TGCGCCAGCAGCCAAGATCGGGTAACAACGGGACAGGGCAATCAGCCCCAGCATCTT.

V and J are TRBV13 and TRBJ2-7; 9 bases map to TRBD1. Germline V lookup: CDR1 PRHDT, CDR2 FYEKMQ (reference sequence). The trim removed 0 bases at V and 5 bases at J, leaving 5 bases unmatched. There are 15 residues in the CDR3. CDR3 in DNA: TGTGCCAGCAGCTTAGGCTCCAACAGGGGGCACGAGCAGTACTTC. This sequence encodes CASSLGSNRGHEQYF.

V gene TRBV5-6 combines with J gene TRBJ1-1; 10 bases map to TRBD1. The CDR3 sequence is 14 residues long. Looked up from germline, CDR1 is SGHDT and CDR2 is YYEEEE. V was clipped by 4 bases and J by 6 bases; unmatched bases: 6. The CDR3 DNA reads TGTGCCAGCAGCCCCGGGACAGGGGTCGCTGAAGCTTTCTTT. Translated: CASSPGTGVAEAFF.

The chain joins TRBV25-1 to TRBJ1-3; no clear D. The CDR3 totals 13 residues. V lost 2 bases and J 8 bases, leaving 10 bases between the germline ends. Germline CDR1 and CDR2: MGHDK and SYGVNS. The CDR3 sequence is CASSEIVGDTIYF. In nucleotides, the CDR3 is TGTGCCAGCAGTGAAATAGTAGGAGACACCATATATTTT.

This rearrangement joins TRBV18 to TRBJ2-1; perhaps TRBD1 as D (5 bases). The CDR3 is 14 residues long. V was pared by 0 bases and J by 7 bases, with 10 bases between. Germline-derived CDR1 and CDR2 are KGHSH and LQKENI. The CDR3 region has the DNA TGTGCCAGCTCACCACCCCCAGGGTGGAATGAGCAGTTCTTC. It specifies CASSPPPGWNEQFF. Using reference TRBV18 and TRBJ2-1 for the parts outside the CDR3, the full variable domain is NAGVMQNPRHLVRRRGQEARLRCSPMKGHSHVYWYRQLPEEGLKFMVYLQKENIIDESGMPKERFSAEFPKEGPSILRIQQVVRGDSAAYFCASSPPPGWNEQFFGPGTRLTVL.

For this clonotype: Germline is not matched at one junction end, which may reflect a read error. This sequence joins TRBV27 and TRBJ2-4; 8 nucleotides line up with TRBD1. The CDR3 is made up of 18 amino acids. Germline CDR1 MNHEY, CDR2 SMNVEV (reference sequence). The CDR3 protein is CANSLTGGFLLAKNIQYF. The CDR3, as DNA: TGTGCCAACAGTTTAACAGGGGGGTTTTTGTTAGCCAAAAACATTCAGTACTTC.

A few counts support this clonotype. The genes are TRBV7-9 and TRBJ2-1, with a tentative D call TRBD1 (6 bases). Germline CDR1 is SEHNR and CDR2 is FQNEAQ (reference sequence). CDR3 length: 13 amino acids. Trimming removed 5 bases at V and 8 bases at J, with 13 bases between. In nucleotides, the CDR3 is TGTGCCAGCAGCGGGGGCCGAGGGGATGAGCAGTTCTTC. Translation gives CASSGGRGDEQFF.

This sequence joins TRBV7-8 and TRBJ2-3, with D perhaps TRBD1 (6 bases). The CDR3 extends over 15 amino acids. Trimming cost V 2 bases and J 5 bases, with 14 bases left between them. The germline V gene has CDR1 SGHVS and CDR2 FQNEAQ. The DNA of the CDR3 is TGTGCCAGCAGCTTACCGCTCAGGGGTGAAGATACGCAGTATTTT. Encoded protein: CASSLPLRGEDTQYF.

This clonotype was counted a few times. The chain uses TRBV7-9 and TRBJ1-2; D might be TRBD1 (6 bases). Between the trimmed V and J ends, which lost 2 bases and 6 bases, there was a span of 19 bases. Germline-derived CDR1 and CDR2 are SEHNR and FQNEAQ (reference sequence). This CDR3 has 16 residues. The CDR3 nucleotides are TGTGCCAGCAGCTTAAGGGACACGAGAGGAACTCATGGCTACACCTTC. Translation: CASSLRDTRGTHGYTF. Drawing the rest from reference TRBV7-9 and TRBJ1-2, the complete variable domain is DTGVSQNPRHKITKRGQNVTFRCDPISEHNRLYWYRQTLGQGPEFLTYFQNEAQLEKSRLLSDRFSAERPKGSFSTLEIQRTEQGDSAMYLCASSLRDTRGTHGYTFGSGTRLTVV.

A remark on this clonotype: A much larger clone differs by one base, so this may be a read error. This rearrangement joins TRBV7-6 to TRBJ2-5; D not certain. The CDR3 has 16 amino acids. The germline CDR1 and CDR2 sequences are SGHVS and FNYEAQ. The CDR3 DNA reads TGTGCCAGAAGCTACAGCATTACCTGGATTGGGGAGACCCAGTACTTC. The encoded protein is CARSYSITWIGETQYF.

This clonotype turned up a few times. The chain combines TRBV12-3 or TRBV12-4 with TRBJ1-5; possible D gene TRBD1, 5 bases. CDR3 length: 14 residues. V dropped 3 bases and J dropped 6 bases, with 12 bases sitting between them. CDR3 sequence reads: CASSFGGVFQPQHF. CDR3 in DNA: TGTGCCAGCAGTTTCGGGGGAGTATTTCAGCCCCAGCATTTT.

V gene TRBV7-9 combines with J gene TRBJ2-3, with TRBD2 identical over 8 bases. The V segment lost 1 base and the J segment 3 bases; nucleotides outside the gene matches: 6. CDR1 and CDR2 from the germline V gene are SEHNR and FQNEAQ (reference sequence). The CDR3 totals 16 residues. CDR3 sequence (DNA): TGTGCCAGCAGCTTAGTCGGGGGGGGCCGAACAGATACGCAGTATTTT. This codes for CASSLVGGGRTDTQYF.

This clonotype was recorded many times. CDR3 in amino acids: CASSLSKRTYNEQFF. The CDR3 DNA reads as TGTGCCAGCAGCTTATCGAAACGGACCTACAATGAGCAGTTCTTC. This rearrangement joins TRBV7-6 to TRBJ2-1; D gene ambiguous. Trimming took 2 bases from V and 2 from J, leaving 10 bases between them. Per the germline V gene, CDR1 is SGHVS and CDR2 is FNYEAQ. This CDR3 has 15 amino acids.